The T cell receptor beta chain described here comes from a study of radiation and T cells in renal cell carcinoma. Findings and limits, study-wide: Dominant CDR3 motifs occupied more repertoire in irradiated than control tumors.

Libraries were prepared by immunoSEQ multiplex PCR; TCRdb keeps only in-frame clonotypes and omits some of them. The table has approximately 9,400 clones, more than 50% seen once; the top ten hold roughly 10%. The CDR3 loop spans 12 amino acids. Germline V gene data show CDR1 as SGHNT and CDR2 as YENEEA. V dropped 3 bases and J dropped 4 bases, with 3 bases sitting between them. As for this clone: Its antigen is not identified.

Treatment of the sample: treatment-naive control, cytoreductive nephrectomy. The chain carries TRBV11-3 and TRBJ2-2; D gene uncertain. The source material was tumor tissue, sampled from a patient whose treatment was nephrectomy without radiotherapy. The sequence was obtained from a man between 35 and 55 years old with renal cell carcinoma. This chain's CDR3 is CASSFATGELFF. Written as DNA, the CDR3 is TGTGCCAGCAGCTTTGCCACCGGGGAGCTGTTTTTT.